A selection of T cell receptor beta chains follows, all from one sample in a study of blood T cell repertoires in COVID-19. The method was immunoSEQ multiplex PCR; TCRdb's version includes in-frame clones alone and lacks a portion of them. This table has 300,000 or so clones, roughly 86% appearing once. The sample consisted of peripheral blood. All receptors derive from a man aged 70 or older with acute or convalescent COVID-19. Both conserved end residues are part of each CDR3. A D gene is named only where the DNA matches it firmly. Not all rows give a size; the values are once, few, many and, for expanded clones, a class.

- | - | TRBJ1-5 | TRBV13 | CASSLGSGVSNQPQHF | TGTGCCAGCAGCTTAGGGTCAGGGGTTAGCAATCAGCCCCAGCATTTT
TRBD1 | few | TRBJ2-5 | TRBV2 | CASRSTGYQETQYF | TGTGCCAGCAGATCGACAGGGTACCAAGAGACCCAGTACTTC
- | - | TRBJ1-2 | TRBV11-3 | CASSLKMGAQLYGYTF | TGTGCCAGCAGCTTGAAGATGGGGGCACAACTATATGGCTACACCTTC
TRBD1 | - | TRBJ1-5 | TRBV2 | CASSDRGRVGQPQHF | TGTGCCAGCAGTGACAGGGGGCGAGTGGGCCAGCCCCAGCATTTT
- | - | TRBJ1-1 | TRBV5-1 | CASSTGGNTEAFF | TGCGCCAGCAGCACCGGTGGGAACACTGAAGCTTTCTTT
- | once | TRBJ2-3 | TRBV5-1 | CASSLAVAGGTDTQYF | TGCGCCAGCAGCTTGGCAGTTGCGGGCGGCACAGATACGCAGTATTTT
- | - | TRBJ2-2 | TRBV27 | CASRIRGTNTGELFF | TGTGCCAGCAGGATCCGCGGGACCAACACCGGGGAGCTGTTTTTT
- | - | TRBJ2-5 | TRBV12-3/TRBV12-4 | CASRNLGGETQYF | TGTGCCAGCAGGAACCTAGGGGGAGAGACCCAGTACTTC
- | few | TRBJ2-5 | TRBV11-2 | CASTPVRGPQETQYF | TGTGCCAGCACCCCAGTGAGAGGTCCCCAAGAGACCCAGTACTTC
TRBD1 | - | TRBJ2-5 | TRBV7-2 | CASTDRAGETQYF | TGTGCCAGCACCGACAGGGCTGGGGAGACCCAGTACTTC
TRBD1 | once | TRBJ2-7 | TRBV5-4 | CASSYNDRVEQYF | TGTGCCAGCAGTTACAACGACAGGGTCGAGCAGTACTTC
TRBD2 | - | TRBJ2-4 | TRBV18 | CASSSGSLGNIQYF | TGTGCCAGCTCTAGCGGGAGCCTTGGAAACATTCAGTACTTC
TRBD1 | - | TRBJ1-5 | TRBV5-6 | CASSFSGGRQPQHF | TGTGCCAGCAGCTTCTCAGGGGGCCGCCAGCCCCAGCATTTT
- | - | TRBJ1-2 | TRBV27 | CASSFDGYGYTF | TGTGCCAGCAGTTTTGACGGGTATGGCTACACCTTC
- | - | TRBJ1-4 | TRBV21-1 | CASSKVGLGATNEKLFF | -
- | once | TRBJ1-3 | TRBV5-1 | CASSESSGAGNTIYF | TGCGCCAGCAGCGAAAGTTCGGGGGCTGGAAACACCATATATTTT
TRBD1 | - | TRBJ2-1 | TRBV10-3 | CAISEQDREEFF | TGTGCCATCAGTGAGCAGGACAGGGAGGAGTTCTTC
- | - | TRBJ1-5 | TRBV5-1 | CASSLVSYSNQPQHF | TGCGCCAGCAGCTTGGTCAGTTATAGCAATCAGCCCCAGCATTTT
TRBD1 | - | TRBJ1-1 | TRBV6-5 | CASSRTGMGTEAFF | TGTGCCAGCAGCAGGACAGGAATGGGGACTGAAGCTTTCTTT
TRBD1 | - | TRBJ2-1 | TRBV10-3 | CAISESVPGQGYNEQFF | TGTGCCATCAGTGAGTCGGTTCCGGGACAGGGTTACAATGAGCAGTTCTTC
- | - | TRBJ2-7 | TRBV6-2/TRBV6-3 | CASSSSHPSEQYF | TGTGCCAGCAGCTCCTCACATCCCTCCGAGCAGTACTTC
TRBD2 | - | TRBJ2-3 | TRBV7-2 | CASISQRGSTDTQYF | TGTGCCAGCATCTCCCAGCGGGGGAGCACAGATACGCAGTATTTT
TRBD1 | many | TRBJ1-2 | TRBV3-1/TRBV3-2 | CASSQTTGGYGYTF | TGTGCCAGCAGCCAGACGACAGGGGGCTATGGCTACACCTTC
- | few | TRBJ2-3 | TRBV7-9 | CASSFRAGGTDTQYF | TGTGCCAGCAGCTTTCGAGCGGGCGGCACAGATACGCAGTATTTT
TRBD1 | - | TRBJ2-2 | TRBV25-1 | CASSAQGQGGAGELFF | TGTGCCAGCAGCGCCCAGGGACAGGGAGGGGCCGGGGAGCTGTTTTTT
- | - | TRBJ1-3 | TRBV4-3 | CASSQGRGAGGNTIYF | TGCGCCAGCAGCCAGGGGCGGGGGGCAGGTGGAAACACCATATATTTT
- | - | TRBJ2-7 | TRBV19 | CASSIASRSGNEQYF | TGTGCCAGTAGTATAGCTAGCCGGAGTGGGAACGAGCAGTACTTC
TRBD1 | - | TRBJ2-3 | TRBV13 | CASSARQGADTQYF | TGTGCCAGCAGCGCCCGACAGGGGGCAGATACGCAGTATTTT
TRBD1 | few | TRBJ1-3 | TRBV23-1 | CASSQPGQGACGNTIYF | TGCGCCAGCAGTCAACCCGGACAGGGGGCGTGCGGAAACACCATATATTTT
TRBD2 | - | TRBJ2-5 | TRBV18 | CASSETSGRETQYF | TGTGCCAGCTCCGAGACTAGCGGCAGGGAGACCCAGTACTTC
TRBD1 | once | TRBJ2-3 | TRBV6-6 | CASSYPTGDLTDTQYF | TGTGCCAGCAGTTACCCGACAGGGGACCTCACAGATACGCAGTATTTT